This T cell receptor beta chain was recorded in a study of T cell changes during pregnancy in multiple sclerosis. The CDR3 loop spans 19 amino acids. V shed 0 bases, J shed 2 bases, and the junction held 15 bases outside the gene matches. CDR1 SGHVS and CDR2 FNYEAQ come from the germline V gene. This clone has a single count. Assay: immunoSEQ multiplex PCR; the TCRdb copy retains only in-frame clones and omits some. Of tens of thousands of clones in the sample, approximately 94% are singletons; the top ten hold 0.95% to 1.5%. This receptor was identified in a female donor with multiple sclerosis, enrolled in a pregnancy study. The sample in question was peripheral blood, obtained in the third trimester of pregnancy. This chain joins TRBV7-6 and TRBJ2-5, with 7 nucleotides matching TRBD2. CDR3 sequence: CASSLAQRGEWVRQETQYF. Written as DNA, the CDR3 is TGTGCCAGCAGCTTAGCACAGCGGGGAGAATGGGTTAGGCAAGAGACCCAGTACTTC.